The clone carrying this TCR beta chain was seen more than once but under ten times. Its target is unknown. The CDR3 sequence is 16 residues long. Germline V gene data show CDR1 as SGHTA and CDR2 as FQGTGA. Trimming left V 4 bases short and J 0 bases short, with 14 bases between. These data come from a study of post-analysis software for immune sequencing data. The study's findings and limits: The study found TRBV5-6, TRBV5-1 and TRBV20-1 among several TRBV segments more frequent in patients than controls.

Unique molecular identifiers were carried by the TCR beta cDNA libraries. TCRdb used MiXCR to reprocess the PCR reads, holding one entry per CDR3 protein. The profile covers roughly 400,000 distinct CDR3 sequences, with over 30% appearing a single time and around 8% taken by the ten largest. The rearrangement joins TRBV7-3 to TRBJ2-3; D ambiguous. This TCR was recovered from a girl aged 2 to 10 with multiple sclerosis. Sequenced input: blood. CDR3 sequence: CASSSSPDSSTDTQYF. In nucleotides, the CDR3 is TGTGCCAGCAGCTCCAGCCCCGACTCTAGCACAGATACGCAGTATTTT.